The 17 T cell receptor beta chains presented below share a single source sample, sequenced in a study of T cell changes during pregnancy in multiple sclerosis (dated 2019 in TCRdb). Libraries were prepared through the immunoSEQ multiplex PCR assay. The table comes from immuneACCESS by way of TCRdb, which keeps in-frame sequences with V and J called. Part of the clones is missing from these tables; in studies checked, under half for an unresolved V gene and the rest for unknown reasons. The sample includes 70,000 to 95,000 clones, with about 93% observed a single time. Approximately 4.7% of the sample is taken by the ten largest. This sample comprised peripheral blood, obtained in the first trimester of pregnancy. The receptor source for this set is a female donor with multiple sclerosis, enrolled in a pregnancy study.

The chain links TRBV10-3 to TRBJ1-5; D gene unclear. Germline CDR1 and CDR2: ENHRY and SYGVKD. This CDR3 region has 14 residues. V lost 3 bases and J lost 4, with 10 bases in between. The CDR3 bases are TGTGCCATCAGTGACTCCAGCGGGAATCAGCCCCAGCATTTT. Translating gives CAISDSSGNQPQHF.

In DNA form, the CDR3 reads TGTGCCAGCAGTGACCTAATGAACACTGAAGCTTTCTTT. Encoded protein: CASSDLMNTEAFF. The rearrangement joins TRBV6-1 to TRBJ1-1, with D uncertain. The CDR3 is made up of 13 amino acids. Trimming removed 3 bases from V and 0 bases from J, with 5 bases in between. From germline, CDR1 is MNHNS and CDR2 SASEGT.

The V and J genes are TRBV18 and TRBJ2-5; tentatively, D is TRBD2 (6 bases). The CDR3 totals 13 residues. Germline-derived CDR1 and CDR2 are KGHSH and LQKENI. V lost 6 bases, J lost 2 bases, and 10 bases lay in between. In nucleotides, the CDR3 is TGTGCCAGCTCCGGGACTCTTCAAGAGACCCAGTACTTC. This codes for CASSGTLQETQYF.

The V gene is TRBV6-6, the J gene TRBJ2-5, with a weak D call TRBD2 (6 bases). V gave up 4 bases and J gave up 4 bases, with 10 bases separating them. The V gene's germline CDR1 is MNHNY and CDR2 SVGAGI (reference sequence). This CDR3 is built from 13 residues. The CDR3 loop reads CASSSGVGETQYF. DNA for the CDR3: TGTGCCAGCAGTTCGGGAGTCGGAGAGACCCAGTACTTC.

This clone was counted once. V gene TRBV5-6 combines with J gene TRBJ2-5; D remains ambiguous. The length of the CDR3 is 15 residues. CDR1 is SGHDT, CDR2 YYEEEE, per germline. V lost 4 bases and J lost 2, with 15 bases in between. The CDR3 region has the DNA TGTGCCAGCAGCCTTCGGAGACCGTTTCAAGAGACCCAGTACTTC. Translated: CASSLRRPFQETQYF. The entire variable domain, with the rest obtained from reference TRBV5-6 and TRBJ2-5, is as follows: DAGVTQSPTHLIKTRGQQVTLRCSPKSGHDTVSWYQQALGQGPQFIFQYYEEEERQRGNFPDRFSGHQFPNYSSELNVNALLLGDSALYLCASSLRRPFQETQYFGPGTRLLVL.

This chain links TRBV9 with TRBJ2-3; 8 nucleotides align to TRBD2. V dropped 1 base and J dropped 1; count of bases not matched to a gene: 8. The CDR3 is 17 residues long. Germline-derived CDR1 and CDR2 are SGDLS and YYNGEE. CDR3 bases: TGTGCCAGCAGCGTAAGGGCGGGGGGCCGAGGCACAGATACGCAGTATTTT. Residues: CASSVRAGGRGTDTQYF.

J is TRBJ2-4 and V is TRBV19; D is possibly TRBD1 (5 bases). CDR1 and CDR2 from the germline V gene are LNHDA and SQIVND (reference sequence). Trimming removed 3 bases from V and 1 base from J, with 13 bases in between. This CDR3 has 16 amino acids. The CDR3 is CASSIPPGHAKNIQYF. DNA of the CDR3: TGTGCCAGTAGTATCCCACCCGGACACGCCAAAAACATTCAGTACTTC.

This sequence joins TRBV9 and TRBJ2-1, with 8 bases lining up with TRBD2. This CDR3 region has 16 residues. V lost 4 bases and J lost 6; bases outside the gene matches: 12. Per germline, CDR1 SGDLS and CDR2 YYNGEE. For the CDR3, the DNA is TGTGCCAGCAGCACCCCCGGGACTAGGGTTCTCAATGAGCAGTTCTTC. It is translated as CASSTPGTRVLNEQFF.

This chain links TRBV2 with TRBJ1-1; perhaps TRBD1 as D (6 bases). The CDR3 has 13 residues. V gave up 7 bases and J gave up 1 base, with 10 bases separating them. The V gene's germline CDR1 is SNHLY and CDR2 FYNNEI. CDR3 coding DNA: TGTGCCAGCACCCTGGACAGGAACACTGAAGCTTTCTTT. Translation gives CASTLDRNTEAFF.

This clone has a single count. The chain employs TRBV18 and TRBJ1-4, with TRBD1 matching 7 bases. There are 17 residues in the CDR3. The germline V gene encodes CDR1 KGHSH and CDR2 LQKENI. Losses at the gene ends were 3 bases for V and 2 bases for J; bases not matched to a gene: 9. This CDR3 is CASSPPGTVSTNEKLFF. The CDR3 DNA is TGTGCCAGCTCACCTCCCGGGACAGTCTCCACTAATGAAAAACTGTTTTTT.

The chain is built from TRBV6-1 and TRBJ1-5; 10 nucleotides line up with TRBD1. The CDR3 loop spans 15 amino acids. The V and J ends lost 7 bases and 4 bases, in that order; junction bases with no gene match: 7. The V gene's germline CDR1 is MNHNS and CDR2 SASEGT. The CDR3 nucleotides read TGTGCCAGCACCCGGGACAGGGGAAGGAATCAGCCCCAGCATTTT. Protein product: CASTRDRGRNQPQHF.

The rearrangement links TRBV29-1 to TRBJ2-1; 8 bases align to TRBD1. Germline values: CDR1 SQVTM, CDR2 ANQGSEA. The CDR3 has 10 residues. The V gene end was trimmed by 7 bases and the J gene end by 10 bases; junction bases not matched to a gene: 3. The CDR3 region has the DNA TGCAGCGCCGGACAGGGAGAGCAGTTCTTC. Residues: CSAGQGEQFF.

V is TRBV4-2 and J is TRBJ1-1; 11 bases align to TRBD1. This CDR3 spans 15 amino acids. Germline-derived CDR1 and CDR2 are LGHNA and YNFKEQ. The J segment lost 5 bases and the V segment lost 4 bases, leaving 6 bases of the junction unmatched. The CDR3 protein is CASSPGTGGLTEAFF. The DNA of the CDR3 is TGTGCCAGCAGCCCCGGGACAGGGGGTCTTACTGAAGCTTTCTTT.

This clone has only one observation. The chain employs TRBV19 and TRBJ2-1, with D tentatively TRBD2 (5 bases). This CDR3 has 17 amino acids. Germline V gene data show CDR1 as LNHDA and CDR2 as SQIVND (reference sequence). V was trimmed by 0 bases and J by 1 base, leaving 13 bases between them. CDR3 in DNA: TGTGCCAGTAGTATAGATTCGGGATCATGGTCCTACAATGAGCAGTTCTTC. Its translation is CASSIDSGSWSYNEQFF.

The sample holds one count of this clone. The chain combines TRBV15 with TRBJ2-5; weak D call: TRBD2 (6 bases). CDR3 length: 15 residues. V was shortened by 4 bases and J by 1 base, with 13 bases between the two germline ends. Germline CDR1 reads LNHNV; CDR2 reads YYDKDF (reference sequence). CDR3: CATSNGGSSQETQYF. CDR3 coding DNA: TGTGCCACCAGCAACGGGGGAAGCTCCCAAGAGACCCAGTACTTC.

The chain has TRBV27 and TRBJ1-1; no definite D call. The V gene lost 6 bases and the J gene lost 1 base, with 3 bases spanning the gap. This CDR3 has 11 amino acids. Looked up from germline, CDR1 is MNHEY and CDR2 is SMNVEV (reference sequence). This chain's CDR3 is CASRQNTEAFF. The DNA of the CDR3 is TGTGCCAGCAGACAGAACACTGAAGCTTTCTTT.

V usage is TRBV2 and J usage is TRBJ1-1; D is ambiguous. The CDR3 extends over 13 amino acids. Germline CDR1 SNHLY, CDR2 FYNNEI. Trimming removed 6 bases from V and 2 bases from J, with 10 bases in between. The CDR3 DNA reads TGTGCCAGCAGACGACGAGGAAACACTGAAGCTTTCTTT. The encoded protein is CASRRRGNTEAFF.